This record concerns one TCR beta chain sequence. Its antigen remains unknown. The CDR3 has 14 residues. V was clipped by 4 bases and J by 0 bases, with 9 bases between them. The germline CDR1 and CDR2 sequences are SNHLY and FYNNEI. This sample stems from a study of T cell responses to AZD1222 COVID-19 vaccine. On the study more broadly: Pooled together were second doses at about 4 or about 12 weeks.

Overall study results and limits: Donors, mostly white British, included more females; clonal diversity was possibly underestimated. Spike-specific TCR depth and breadth grew after two AZD1222 doses. Sampled repertoires all dated from after the peak T cell response.

Clones were read by immunoSEQ multiplex PCR, and TCRdb kept only the in-frame ones, dropping some. Of around 160,000 clones listed, just over 90% were seen once; the top ten hold under 2%. The input for sequencing was peripheral blood, taken on day 0 of AZD1222 vaccination. The chain recombines TRBV2 with TRBJ1-2; TRBD1 is a possible D gene (5 bases). The receptor's source is an adult in good health. CDR3: CASSGGETNYGYTF. CDR3 in DNA: TGTGCCAGCAGTGGGGGCGAGACTAACTATGGCTACACCTTC.